The rows below give T cell receptor beta chains drawn from one sample of a study of T cell repertoires and HLA-DP antigens. No antigen is known for these receptors. TCRdb's copy holds only in-frame clones and misses some; the assay was immunoSEQ multiplex PCR. Of about 73,000 clones listed, about four fifths are singletons. The sequenced sample was CD4+ T cells from PBMCs. The origin of the receptors is a man between 60 and 75 years old in good health and CMV-seronegative. Both conserved end residues are part of each CDR3. D genes are given only for firm matches. Where a row states a size, it is once, few, many or the class of an expanded clone; other rows omit it.

v_gene: TRBV5-4; abundance: once; j_gene: TRBJ1-2; d_gene: -; CDR3aa: CASSLGGYGYGYTF; CDR3nt: TGTGCCAGCAGCTTGGGAGGATACGGCTATGGCTACACCTTC
v_gene: TRBV5-1; abundance: -; j_gene: TRBJ2-7; d_gene: -; CDR3aa: CASSWTLGATSSYEQYF; CDR3nt: TGCGCCAGCAGCTGGACCCTGGGGGCCACAAGCTCCTACGAGCAGTACTTC
v_gene: TRBV28; abundance: -; j_gene: TRBJ1-4; d_gene: -; CDR3aa: CASRRGGTNEKLFF; CDR3nt: TGTGCCAGCAGGAGGGGGGGGACTAATGAAAAACTGTTTTTT
v_gene: TRBV7-2; abundance: -; j_gene: TRBJ1-1; d_gene: -; CDR3aa: CASSEVGGTAFF; CDR3nt: TGTGCCAGCAGCGAGGTGGGAGGGACAGCTTTCTTT
v_gene: TRBV6-6; abundance: -; j_gene: TRBJ2-5; d_gene: -; CDR3aa: CASSPAGATETQYF; CDR3nt: TGTGCCAGCAGTCCCGCGGGGGCAACGGAGACCCAGTACTTC
v_gene: TRBV18; abundance: -; j_gene: TRBJ1-1; d_gene: TRBD1; CDR3aa: CASSDAGTANTEAFF; CDR3nt: TGTGCCAGCTCCGATGCCGGGACAGCTAACACTGAAGCTTTCTTT
v_gene: TRBV9; abundance: -; j_gene: TRBJ2-1; d_gene: TRBD2; CDR3aa: CASSRGDSSYNEQFF; CDR3nt: TGTGCCAGCAGCCGGGGGGATAGCTCCTACAATGAGCAGTTCTTC
v_gene: TRBV5-1; abundance: once; j_gene: TRBJ2-5; d_gene: -; CDR3aa: CASSLTGTGETQYF; CDR3nt: TGCGCCAGCAGCTTAACAGGGACCGGGGAGACCCAGTACTTC
v_gene: TRBV6-5; abundance: -; j_gene: TRBJ1-2; d_gene: -; CDR3aa: CASMGGATSGYTF; CDR3nt: TGTGCCAGCATGGGTGGGGCCACTTCTGGCTACACCTTC
v_gene: TRBV19; abundance: -; j_gene: TRBJ1-6; d_gene: TRBD1; CDR3aa: CASSSQEGAQNSPLHF; CDR3nt: TGTGCCAGTAGTTCGCAGGAGGGGGCGCAGAATTCACCCCTCCACTTT
v_gene: TRBV13; abundance: -; j_gene: TRBJ2-3; d_gene: -; CDR3aa: CASSRKQGVTDTQYF; CDR3nt: TGTGCCAGCAGCAGAAAACAGGGAGTCACAGATACGCAGTATTTT
v_gene: TRBV11-2; abundance: -; j_gene: TRBJ2-1; d_gene: -; CDR3aa: CASSLDHRNEQFF; CDR3nt: TGTGCCAGCAGCTTAGATCATAGGAATGAGCAGTTCTTC
v_gene: TRBV5-4; abundance: -; j_gene: TRBJ1-4; d_gene: TRBD1; CDR3aa: CASSPSPDRDAEKLFF; CDR3nt: TGTGCCAGCAGCCCGAGCCCGGACAGGGACGCTGAAAAACTGTTTTTT
v_gene: TRBV9; abundance: -; j_gene: TRBJ2-1; d_gene: TRBD1; CDR3aa: CASSPSGTGNNEQFF; CDR3nt: TGTGCCAGCAGCCCCAGCGGGACAGGGAACAATGAGCAGTTCTTC
v_gene: TRBV18; abundance: -; j_gene: TRBJ1-6; d_gene: TRBD1; CDR3aa: CASSPRSTGGAVGNSPLHF; CDR3nt: TGTGCCAGCTCACCCCGATCCACAGGGGGCGCAGTAGGAAATTCACCCCTCCACTTT
v_gene: TRBV28; abundance: -; j_gene: TRBJ2-2; d_gene: TRBD1; CDR3aa: CASTQQGARGTGELFF; CDR3nt: TGTGCCAGCACCCAACAGGGGGCGCGGGGCACCGGGGAGCTGTTTTTT
v_gene: TRBV5-4; abundance: -; j_gene: TRBJ1-2; d_gene: -; CDR3aa: CASSSYGGGLGNYGYTF; CDR3nt: TGTGCCAGCAGCAGCTACGGAGGGGGTCTAGGGAACTATGGCTACACCTTC
v_gene: TRBV5-1; abundance: -; j_gene: TRBJ2-1; d_gene: -; CDR3aa: CASSLDSGYEQFF; CDR3nt: TGCGCCAGCAGCTTGGATTCGGGGTATGAGCAGTTCTTC
v_gene: TRBV5-1; abundance: -; j_gene: TRBJ2-5; d_gene: -; CDR3aa: CASSFQETQYF; CDR3nt: TGCGCCAGCAGCTTTCAAGAGACCCAGTACTTC
v_gene: TRBV7-9; abundance: -; j_gene: TRBJ1-2; d_gene: -; CDR3aa: CASSLGGGYTF; CDR3nt: TGTGCCAGCAGCTTAGGGGGTGGCTACACCTTC
v_gene: TRBV18; abundance: -; j_gene: TRBJ1-5; d_gene: -; CDR3aa: CASSLRDNQPQHF; CDR3nt: TGTGCCAGCTCATTAAGGGACAATCAGCCCCAGCATTTT
v_gene: TRBV7-3; abundance: once; j_gene: TRBJ2-3; d_gene: TRBD2; CDR3aa: CASSPSLAGDTQYF; CDR3nt: TGTGCCAGCAGCCCAAGCCTAGCGGGAGATACGCAGTATTTT
v_gene: TRBV4-1; abundance: -; j_gene: TRBJ2-5; d_gene: -; CDR3aa: CASSQGRVLYF; CDR3nt: TGCGCCAGCAGCCAAGGAAGGGTTTTGTACTTC
v_gene: TRBV18; abundance: -; j_gene: TRBJ2-5; d_gene: -; CDR3aa: CASSPPVQRGETQYF; CDR3nt: TGTGCCAGCTCACCACCGGTCCAAAGAGGAGAGACCCAGTACTTC
v_gene: TRBV4-3; abundance: -; j_gene: TRBJ1-2; d_gene: -; CDR3aa: CASSQDLGGRPNYGYTF; CDR3nt: TGCGCCAGCAGCCAAGATTTGGGAGGGCGGCCTAACTATGGCTACACCTTC
v_gene: TRBV10-3; abundance: -; j_gene: TRBJ2-1; d_gene: TRBD2; CDR3aa: CATRLAGGHEQFF; CDR3nt: TGTGCCACCCGACTAGCGGGAGGCCATGAGCAGTTCTTC
v_gene: TRBV6-6; abundance: -; j_gene: TRBJ2-5; d_gene: -; CDR3aa: CASSYGQPEETQYF; CDR3nt: TGTGCCAGCAGTTACGGACAGCCTGAAGAGACCCAGTACTTC
v_gene: TRBV7-8; abundance: -; j_gene: TRBJ1-2; d_gene: -; CDR3aa: CASSLNRRTNYGYTF; CDR3nt: TGTGCCAGCAGCCTAAACAGGCGGACTAACTATGGCTACACCTTC
v_gene: TRBV18; abundance: -; j_gene: TRBJ2-2; d_gene: -; CDR3aa: CASSPNRRGTGELFF; CDR3nt: TGTGCCAGCTCACCAAATCGTCGGGGGACCGGGGAGCTGTTTTTT
v_gene: TRBV7-2; abundance: -; j_gene: TRBJ2-6; d_gene: -; CDR3aa: CASSLATVLFSGANVLTF; CDR3nt: TGTGCCAGCAGCTTGGCGACAGTACTATTCTCTGGGGCCAACGTCCTGACTTTC
v_gene: TRBV5-1; abundance: -; j_gene: TRBJ2-1; d_gene: TRBD2; CDR3aa: CASSPRTSGGAYNVWKFF; CDR3nt: TGCGCCAGCAGCCCGCGGACTAGCGGGGGGGCCTATAACGTCTGGAAGTTCTTC
v_gene: TRBV5-4; abundance: -; j_gene: TRBJ1-4; d_gene: TRBD1; CDR3aa: CASSLPDRELFF; CDR3nt: TGTGCCAGCAGCTTGCCCGACAGGGAACTGTTTTTT
v_gene: TRBV7-3; abundance: -; j_gene: TRBJ2-1; d_gene: -; CDR3aa: CASSLTSNEQFF; CDR3nt: TGTGCCAGCAGCCTAACTAGCAATGAGCAGTTCTTC
v_gene: TRBV4-2; abundance: -; j_gene: TRBJ1-1; d_gene: TRBD1; CDR3aa: CASSQLDREAEAFF; CDR3nt: TGTGCCAGCAGCCAATTGGACAGGGAAGCTGAAGCTTTCTTT
v_gene: TRBV5-1; abundance: -; j_gene: TRBJ1-2; d_gene: -; CDR3aa: CASSPEVSGYGYTF; CDR3nt: TGCGCCAGCAGCCCGGAGGTTTCAGGCTATGGCTACACCTTC
v_gene: TRBV5-1; abundance: -; j_gene: TRBJ2-7; d_gene: -; CDR3aa: CASSGETASYEQYF; CDR3nt: TGCGCCAGCAGCGGGGAGACGGCCTCCTACGAGCAGTACTTC
v_gene: TRBV4-1; abundance: -; j_gene: TRBJ2-7; d_gene: -; CDR3aa: CASSRPEVSYEQYF; CDR3nt: TGCGCCAGCAGTCGACCGGAGGTGAGCTACGAGCAGTACTTC
v_gene: TRBV18; abundance: few; j_gene: TRBJ2-5; d_gene: -; CDR3aa: CASSPGETQYF; CDR3nt: TGTGCCAGCTCACCAGGGGAGACCCAGTACTTC
v_gene: TRBV28; abundance: -; j_gene: TRBJ1-6; d_gene: -; CDR3aa: CASSLGSPLHF; CDR3nt: TGTGCCAGCAGTTTAGGGTCACCCCTCCACTTT
v_gene: TRBV5-5; abundance: -; j_gene: TRBJ2-1; d_gene: -; CDR3aa: CASSLGRGAYNEQFF; CDR3nt: TGTGCCAGCAGCTTGGGCAGGGGCGCTTACAATGAGCAGTTCTTC
v_gene: TRBV4-3; abundance: -; j_gene: TRBJ1-2; d_gene: TRBD1; CDR3aa: CASSQEPNRGLNYGYTF; CDR3nt: TGCGCCAGCAGCCAAGAACCCAACAGGGGCCTTAACTATGGCTACACCTTC
v_gene: TRBV27; abundance: -; j_gene: TRBJ2-1; d_gene: -; CDR3aa: CASSLEGMSYNEQFF; CDR3nt: TGTGCCAGCAGTTTAGAAGGGATGTCCTACAATGAGCAGTTCTTC
v_gene: TRBV6-1; abundance: few; j_gene: TRBJ1-5; d_gene: TRBD1; CDR3aa: CASSPDYTGGQPQHF; CDR3nt: TGTGCCAGCAGTCCTGACTATACAGGGGGTCAGCCCCAGCATTTT
v_gene: TRBV6-5; abundance: -; j_gene: TRBJ1-5; d_gene: -; CDR3aa: CASSYKSGSNQPQHF; CDR3nt: TGTGCCAGCAGTTACAAATCGGGGAGCAATCAGCCCCAGCATTTT
v_gene: TRBV7-9; abundance: -; j_gene: TRBJ2-1; d_gene: -; CDR3aa: CASSHEGLLANEQFF; CDR3nt: TGTGCCAGCAGCCACGAGGGACTTCTAGCGAATGAGCAGTTCTTC